The rows below give T cell receptor beta chains drawn from one sample of a study of shared clonotypes between healthy human individuals. Sequencing was performed with immunoSEQ multiplex PCR; in TCRdb, only in-frame clones are kept and a portion is missing. Found here are under 1 million clones, roughly 96% of them singletons; the top ten hold over 0.2%. Sequenced: naive CD8+ T cells sorted from blood. The receptors here all came from a man aged 30 to 39 in good health. Each CDR3 is given with its conserved first and last residue. D genes are given only for firm matches.

NA	TRBV2	TRBJ2-7	TGTGCCAGCGGGCTGGGGAGCGAAACCTACGAGCAGTACTTC	CASGLGSETYEQYF
NA	TRBV29-1	TRBJ2-5	TGCAGCGTTGAGGGAGTGTTACGAGAGACCCAGTACTTC	CSVEGVLRETQYF
NA	TRBV30	TRBJ1-5	TGTGCCTGGAGTGTCGGTCCTTCTGGCAATCAGCCCCAGCATTTT	CAWSVGPSGNQPQHF
NA	TRBV9	TRBJ2-7	TGTGCCAGCAGCGGCCCCCCGGGGTCCTACGAGCAGTACTTC	CASSGPPGSYEQYF
NA	TRBV19	TRBJ2-1	TGTGCCAGTACCCACCCACGGGAGAAAGAAGAGCAGTTCTTC	CASTHPREKEEQFF
TRBD2	TRBV7-2	TRBJ2-5	TGTGCCAGCAGCTCACTAGCGGGGGCACAAGAGACCCAGTACTTC	CASSSLAGAQETQYF
TRBD2	TRBV7-9	TRBJ2-5	TGTGCCAGCAGCCTGGAGGGACTACGGGAGCCCCAGTACTTC	CASSLEGLREPQYF
TRBD1	TRBV7-6	TRBJ2-7	TGTGCCAGCAGCTCCAGGTCCGGGACAGGGCACTACGAGCAGTACTTC	CASSSRSGTGHYEQYF
TRBD1	TRBV7-8	TRBJ2-7	TGTGCCAGCAGCTTTAGTGGAGACAGGGGGCGCAGGAACGAGCAGTACTTC	CASSFSGDRGRRNEQYF
NA	TRBV18	TRBJ2-1	TGTGCCAGCTCACCACCCCGTCCGGACCAGGATGAGCAGTTCTTC	CASSPPRPDQDEQFF
NA	TRBV13	TRBJ2-7	TGTGCCAGCAGCTTCGACCGGAGCTCCTACGAGCAGTACTTC	CASSFDRSSYEQYF
NA	TRBV5-1	TRBJ1-1	TGCGCCAGCAGCTTGCGGGGGACTACCACTGAAGCTTTCTTT	CASSLRGTTTEAFF
TRBD1	TRBV4-1	TRBJ1-1	TGCGCCAGCAGCCAATATTTACCTGGTGGACAGGCAAACACTGAAGCTTTCTTT	CASSQYLPGGQANTEAFF